The 10 T cell receptor beta chains below come from one sample, sequenced in a study of cytomegalovirus exposure and HLA in healthy donors. A multiplex PCR was run with 60 Vbeta primers and 13 Jbeta primers. Clones were sequenced by immunoSEQ multiplex PCR, and TCRdb holds only the in-frame ones, with some missing. Of around 200,000 clones listed, approximately 86% are singletons. The sequencing sample was made of PBMCs. The receptors derive from a woman aged 30 to 39 in good health and CMV-seronegative.

This chain joins TRBV4-2 and TRBJ1-4; D uncertain. CDR3 size: 14 residues. The V gene lost 3 bases and the J gene lost 4 bases, with 9 bases spanning the gap. The V gene's germline CDR1 is LGHNA and CDR2 YNFKEQ. Written as DNA, the CDR3 is TGTGCCAGCAGCCAGACTGCGATTAATGAAAAACTGTTTTTT. This translates into CASSQTAINEKLFF.

Concerning this clone itself: In the same sample, other DNA sequences code for this CDR3. DNA of the CDR3: TGCGCCAGCAGCTTACAGGGTAGCACAGATACGCAGTATTTT. Its translation is CASSLQGSTDTQYF. This chain connects TRBV5-1 to TRBJ2-3; TRBD1 is a possible D gene (6 bases). The V end was cut by 2 bases, the J end by 0 bases, with 7 bases between. The CDR3 has 14 residues. The germline V gene encodes CDR1 SGHRS and CDR2 YFSETQ.

J is TRBJ1-1 and V is TRBV28; D remains unclear. Trimming left V 6 bases short and J 5 bases short, with 19 bases between. The CDR3 extends over 15 amino acids. CDR1 is MDHEN and CDR2 is SYDVKM in the germline V gene. Here the CDR3 DNA reads TGTGCCAGCAGGTCTCGGAAAGGAGGACGGACTGAAGCTTTCTTT. As protein: CASRSRKGGRTEAFF.

This clone appeared once. This sequence joins TRBV5-1 and TRBJ2-7; tentatively, D is TRBD2 (6 bases). CDR1 and CDR2 (germline): SGHRS, YFSETQ. The CDR3 totals 15 residues. V lost 4 bases and J 3 bases, leaving 17 bases between the germline ends. As DNA, the CDR3 is TGCGCCAGCAGCCCGGGTGGGGGGATATTCTACGAGCAGTACTTC. Protein product: CASSPGGGIFYEQYF.

The rearrangement joins TRBV5-1 to TRBJ2-2, with D possibly being TRBD1 (5 bases). This CDR3 has 15 amino acids. Germline values: CDR1 SGHRS, CDR2 YFSETQ. V was cut by 1 base and J by 2 bases, with 9 bases left in between. The CDR3 coding sequence is TGCGCCAGCAGCTTGAATACAGGAAACACCGGGGAGCTGTTTTTT. Encoded protein: CASSLNTGNTGELFF.

The chain links TRBV7-2 to TRBJ1-2; D may be TRBD1 (6 bases). Germline lookup yields CDR1 SGHTA and CDR2 FQGNSA. Trimming left V 6 bases short and J 6 bases short, with 20 bases between. This CDR3 has 15 residues. The CDR3 bases are TGTGCCAGCAGTCAACGTTACAGGGATACGGATGGCTACACCTTC. This sequence encodes CASSQRYRDTDGYTF. The full variable domain, its missing parts supplied by reference TRBV7-2 and TRBJ1-2, is GAGVSQSPSNKVTEKGKDVELRCDPISGHTALYWYRQSLGQGLEFLIYFQGNSAPDKSGLPSDRFSAERTGGSVSTLTIQRTQQEDSAVYLCASSQRYRDTDGYTFGSGTRLTVV.

In this sample, this clone turned up once. This rearrangement joins TRBV6-1 to TRBJ2-5; a possible D gene is TRBD2 (6 bases). Per germline, CDR1 MNHNS and CDR2 SASEGT. V dropped 4 bases and J dropped 7 bases, with 16 bases sitting between them. The CDR3 covers 14 residues. The CDR3 spells CASSVNGGDGTQYF. The CDR3 bases are TGTGCCAGCAGTGTAAACGGAGGGGATGGGACCCAGTACTTC.

The chain joins TRBV5-4 to TRBJ2-2, with TRBD1 identical over 8 bases. Germline V gene lookup returns CDR1 SGHNT and CDR2 YYREEE (reference sequence). Losses at the gene ends were 0 bases for V and 3 bases for J; bases not matched to a gene: 1. This CDR3 spans 15 amino acids. CDR3 loop: CASSLDRGYTGELFF. In DNA, the CDR3 is TGTGCCAGCAGCTTGGACAGGGGGTACACCGGGGAGCTGTTTTTT.

CDR3 sequence reads: CATSRDLRGTQYF. CDR3 sequence (DNA): TGTGCCACCAGCAGAGATCTTCGGGGGACGCAGTATTTT. The chain combines TRBV15 with TRBJ2-3; TRBD2 is a possible D gene (6 bases). Trimming took off 0 bases at V and 9 bases at J, with 10 bases between the two ends. This CDR3 is 13 amino acids long. Germline V gene sequence: CDR1 LNHNV, CDR2 YYDKDF (reference sequence). Filled out from reference TRBV15 and TRBJ2-3, the complete variable domain reads DAMVIQNPRYQVTQFGKPVTLSCSQTLNHNVMYWYQQKSSQAPKLLFHYYDKDFNNEADTPDNFQSRRPNTSFCFLDIRSPGLGDTAMYLCATSRDLRGTQYFGPGTRLTVL.

This chain connects TRBV5-1 to TRBJ2-3; tentatively, D is TRBD2 (7 bases). Trimming removed 5 bases from V and 3 bases from J, with 13 bases in between. The CDR3 loop spans 14 amino acids. From germline, CDR1 is SGHRS and CDR2 YFSETQ. In nucleotides, the CDR3 is TGCGCCAGCAGGGAGGCGGGGGCGACAGATACGCAGTATTTT. It codes for CASREAGATDTQYF.